The sequence of this T cell receptor (beta chain) was determined in a study of T cells after somatic rescue of genetic block. Germline CDR1 is MDHEN and CDR2 is SYDVKM. This CDR3 is 17 amino acids long. The junction had 11 bases not matched to a gene; V was cut back by 3 bases and J by 7 bases. Sequencing used immunoSEQ multiplex PCR; TCRdb keeps in-frame clones, though not all of them. The sample records about 63,000 clones, approximately 90% being singletons. This clonotype originated in a man aged 35 to 55. This chain connects TRBV28 to TRBJ1-5, with 11 bases matching TRBD1. Sequenced sample: peripheral blood mononuclear cells (PBMCs). CDR3 DNA sequence: TGTGCCAGCAGTTTGGGACAGGGGGGAGAGCTAAGCCAGCCCCAGCATTTT. Protein product: CASSLGQGGELSQPQHF.